This is a list of T cell receptor beta chains from one sample in a study of T-cell memory formation after mild COVID-19. Each CDR3 protein gets one entry after TCRdb re-called the 5' RACE reads with MiXCR. Counted here are 400,000 or so distinct CDR3 sequences, approximately 20% occurring once; the ten biggest clones make up approximately 8.1%. What was sequenced was PBMCs or a T cell subset sorted from them (not recorded which). The origin of the receptors is an adult woman who had mild COVID-19 (a few samples of this study predate the infection). Cell type and time point are not known. The conserved cysteine and the conserved F or W are not part of the CDR3 here.

v_gene: TRBV7-2; CDR3aa: ASSPRTFGTQY
v_gene: TRBV5-1; CDR3aa: ASSLEHAGELF
v_gene: TRBV6-1; CDR3aa: ASRESGASYNEQF
v_gene: TRBV15; CDR3aa: ATRDVGGSNQPQH
v_gene: TRBV7-9; CDR3aa: ASSLGDRASETQY
v_gene: TRBV10-3; CDR3aa: AISQGATYNEQF
v_gene: TRBV2; CDR3aa: ASNTGYEQY
v_gene: TRBV6-1; CDR3aa: ASSASGTGISYEQY
v_gene: TRBV7-9; CDR3aa: ASSLGGLNEQY
v_gene: TRBV5-1; CDR3aa: ASSLTATGRVGNEQF
v_gene: TRBV6-2/TRBV6-3; CDR3aa: ASTRSWTAYEQY
v_gene: TRBV2; CDR3aa: ASRILGTVYGYT
v_gene: TRBV18; CDR3aa: ASSPPGGREQTQY
v_gene: TRBV11-3; CDR3aa: ASSQTGIGTDTQY
v_gene: TRBV24-1; CDR3aa: ATGNRDSSYNEQF
v_gene: TRBV4-1; CDR3aa: ASSQAGAGDTQY
v_gene: TRBV7-8; CDR3aa: ASSLRLGTDGYT
v_gene: TRBV7-3; CDR3aa: ASSLTGVLSYEQY
v_gene: TRBV20-1; CDR3aa: SAPRPRAAKNIQY
v_gene: TRBV27; CDR3aa: ASSLLPQGGTGELF
v_gene: TRBV10-3; CDR3aa: AISPQRGEPQH
v_gene: TRBV4-1; CDR3aa: ASSQAAPIYGYT
v_gene: TRBV9; CDR3aa: ASSQTSDSYEQY
v_gene: TRBV5-5; CDR3aa: ASSLAGGGGGYT
v_gene: TRBV12-3/TRBV12-4; CDR3aa: ASRRTSGQETQY
v_gene: TRBV12-3/TRBV12-4; CDR3aa: ASSPRITDTQY
v_gene: TRBV10-3; CDR3aa: AISGIGTSGSYNEQF
v_gene: TRBV18; CDR3aa: ASSPRGQGADT
v_gene: TRBV12-3/TRBV12-4; CDR3aa: ASSFGLTRNQPQH
v_gene: TRBV27; CDR3aa: ASSPDYQTGYEQY
v_gene: TRBV4-3; CDR3aa: ASSQDARDYGYT
v_gene: TRBV6-1; CDR3aa: ASTITGDQPQH
v_gene: TRBV6-5; CDR3aa: ASSYGIGVSGYNSPLH
v_gene: TRBV12-3/TRBV12-4; CDR3aa: ASSLALGQPYEQY
v_gene: TRBV5-6; CDR3aa: ASSYGTSGTDEQF
v_gene: TRBV7-2; CDR3aa: ASSFRTSGGQF
v_gene: TRBV14; CDR3aa: ASSAHRTLNYGYT
v_gene: TRBV6-6; CDR3aa: ASSYRDRFVNTEAF
v_gene: TRBV29-1; CDR3aa: SVVGVDEQF
v_gene: TRBV11-2; CDR3aa: ASSLDPTLYQETQY
v_gene: TRBV7-2; CDR3aa: ASSLGRLGRASDTQY
v_gene: TRBV3-1; CDR3aa: ASSQDSPYSNQPQH
v_gene: TRBV5-6; CDR3aa: ASSGLARLRSEQY
v_gene: TRBV2; CDR3aa: ASKTAPGQGAREQY
v_gene: TRBV19; CDR3aa: ASISHRGAGNTIY
v_gene: TRBV27; CDR3aa: ASSTTGGKTDTQY
v_gene: TRBV7-2; CDR3aa: ASSSAGFDETQY
v_gene: TRBV6-2/TRBV6-3; CDR3aa: ASRRQGEAEAF
v_gene: TRBV5-1; CDR3aa: ASSQGGENEKLF
v_gene: TRBV6-2/TRBV6-3; CDR3aa: ASSAPGEGANYGYT
v_gene: TRBV2; CDR3aa: ATKREGETQY
v_gene: TRBV12-3/TRBV12-4; CDR3aa: ASRGLGLGQINTDTQY
v_gene: TRBV24-1; CDR3aa: ATSDPSNSGELF
v_gene: TRBV7-9; CDR3aa: ASAPTGRTEAF
v_gene: TRBV25-1; CDR3aa: AAASAGVNTEAF